These 21 T cell receptor beta chains came from one sample sequenced in a study of blood T cells in healthy people across ages. A second about 6 to 11 cycle PCR used barcoded and J-beta primers. TCRdb called the 5' RACE reads again in MiXCR, with one record for every CDR3 protein. Among roughly 500,000 distinct CDR3 sequences listed, 25% to 30% were seen once. The sample was blood. These receptors were collected from a woman aged 70 to 79 in good health.

The table lists this clonotype with a few counts. The CDR3 DNA reads TGCAGTGCTGTAAACTACGAGCAGTACTTC. Translation: CSAVNYEQYF. The genes are TRBV20-1 and TRBJ2-7; no clear D. CDR1 and CDR2 (germline): DFQATT, SNEGSKA (reference sequence). The V and J ends lost 5 bases and 3 bases respectively, with 5 bases between them. This CDR3 is built from 10 residues.

This clonotype showed up just a few times. The chain links TRBV4-3 to TRBJ1-2; tentatively, D is TRBD1 (5 bases). V was pared by 0 bases and J by 7 bases, with 15 bases between. Per the germline V gene, CDR1 is LGHNA and CDR2 is YSLEER. The CDR3 sequence is 15 residues long. DNA for the CDR3: TGCGCCAGCAGCCAAGATACACTGGGGGTTGGTGGCTACACCTTC. It codes for CASSQDTLGVGGYTF.

This chain links TRBV6-1 with TRBJ2-1; 10 bases match TRBD1. The V segment lost 7 bases and the J segment 7 bases; nucleotides outside the gene matches: 10. Germline V gene lookup returns CDR1 MNHNS and CDR2 SASEGT. This CDR3 comprises 15 residues. The chain's CDR3 is CASNRERQGANEQFF. In DNA, the CDR3 is TGTGCCAGCAATAGGGAACGACAGGGGGCAAATGAGCAGTTCTTC.

V is TRBV18 and J is TRBJ2-7; no clear D gene. CDR3 length: 12 amino acids. CDR1 and CDR2 (germline): KGHSH, LQKENI. Trimming pared 2 bases from V and 7 bases from J, leaving 9 bases between. The CDR3, as DNA: TGTGCCAGCTCACCAGGAAGGGAAGAGCAGTACTTC. Protein sequence: CASSPGREEQYF.

This clonotype was counted a few times. The chain joins TRBV6-1 to TRBJ2-5, with 10 positions matching TRBD2. The CDR3 is 15 amino acids. The germline V gene encodes CDR1 MNHNS and CDR2 SASEGT. V trimming: 6 bases; J trimming: 3 bases; junction bases outside the gene matches: 7. The CDR3 loop is CASRDLGTSEETQYF. As DNA, the CDR3 is TGTGCCAGCAGGGACCTAGGGACTAGCGAAGAGACCCAGTACTTC.

This chain links TRBV5-1 with TRBJ1-2; TRBD1 agrees at 11 bases. Germline CDR1 SGHRS, CDR2 YFSETQ. The CDR3 sequence is 17 residues long. The J segment lost 2 bases and the V segment lost 4 bases, leaving 10 bases of the junction unmatched. The CDR3 DNA follows: TGCGCCAGCAGCACCGGACAGGGGGCCTCTTTAAACTATGGCTACACCTTC. It codes for CASSTGQGASLNYGYTF.

V gene TRBV7-2 combines with J gene TRBJ2-5; 8 nucleotides line up with TRBD1. The CDR3 runs 15 residues. Looked up from germline, CDR1 is SGHTA and CDR2 is FQGNSA. V was clipped by 5 bases and J by 5 bases; unmatched bases: 10. Here the CDR3 DNA reads TGTGCCAGCAGCGACAGGGGTGGCTGGCGGGAGACCCAGTACTTC. This encodes CASSDRGGWRETQYF.

In the case of this clonotype: A much larger clone lies a single base off, so this may be a read error. Because it lacks the conserved phenylalanine or tryptophan at the end, this CDR3 is likely a read error. The chain uses TRBV7-3 and TRBJ2-1; 11 nucleotides line up with TRBD2. From germline, CDR1 is SGHTA and CDR2 FQGTGA. The CDR3 length is 15 residues. With V trimmed by 6 bases and J by 7 bases, 8 bases remained unmatched. CDR3 region: CASSRSGGAENEQFL. In nucleotides, the CDR3 is TGTGCCAGCAGTCGTAGCGGGGGGGCCGAGAATGAGCAGTTCCTC.

J is TRBJ1-5 and V is TRBV20-1; 7 bases align to TRBD1. Per the germline V gene, CDR1 is DFQATT and CDR2 is SNEGSKA (reference sequence). The CDR3 consists of 16 residues. V gave up 2 bases and J gave up 4 bases; unmatched junction bases: 11. This chain's CDR3 is CSARSTGESPNQPQHF. In DNA form, the CDR3 reads TGCAGTGCTAGATCCACAGGGGAGAGTCCAAATCAGCCCCAGCATTTT.

A few counts support this clonotype. The CDR3: CASSIRSSLNYGYTF. The CDR3 bases are TGTGCCAGTAGTATCCGGTCCAGCCTAAACTATGGCTACACCTTC. V gene TRBV19 combines with J gene TRBJ1-2; D ambiguous. The CDR3 has 15 residues. Trimming removed 3 bases from V and 2 bases from J, with 13 bases in between. Germline-derived CDR1 and CDR2 are LNHDA and SQIVND (reference sequence).

The rearrangement uses TRBV12-3 or TRBV12-4 and TRBJ1-2, with TRBD1 matching 8 bases. The CDR3 contains 15 residues. V shed 5 bases, J shed 7 bases, and the junction held 12 bases outside the gene matches. CDR3 sequence: CASSPRMDRVGGYTF. CDR3 sequence (DNA): TGTGCCAGCAGTCCCAGGATGGACAGGGTTGGTGGCTACACCTTC.

The J gene is TRBJ1-1, the V gene TRBV29-1; D not certain. V was clipped by 3 bases and J by 4 bases, with 9 bases between them. In germline, CDR1 is SQVTM, CDR2 ANQGSEA. This CDR3 has 12 residues. The CDR3 DNA follows: TGCAGCGTTGAGGGTACCAGCACTGAAGCTTTCTTT. Protein product: CSVEGTSTEAFF.

The chain recombines TRBV3-1 with TRBJ2-3, with 8 nucleotides matching TRBD1. Germline values: CDR1 LGHDT, CDR2 YNNKEL (reference sequence). The V segment lost 5 bases and the J segment 2 bases; nucleotides outside the gene matches: 6. The CDR3 extends over 15 amino acids. Here the CDR3 DNA reads TGTGCCAGCAGCTGGGGACAGGCACCCACAGATACGCAGTATTTT. It encodes CASSWGQAPTDTQYF.

The sample holds many counts of this clonotype. V is TRBV4-1 and J is TRBJ1-3, with D unclear. CDR3 size: 13 residues. Trimming left V 4 bases short and J 0 bases short, with 4 bases between. Per the germline V gene, CDR1 is MGHRA and CDR2 is YSYEKL. CDR3 nucleotide sequence: TGCGCCAGCAGCCCCGGCTCTGGAAACACCATATATTTT. It translates to CASSPGSGNTIYF.

This clonotype came up a few times. The CDR3 protein is CSARDRLAGGFWETQYF. The DNA for the CDR3 is TGCAGTGCTAGAGATAGGCTAGCGGGAGGGTTTTGGGAGACCCAGTACTTC. V and J are TRBV20-1 and TRBJ2-1; TRBD2 matches at 12 bases. The DNA matches TRBJ2-5 better at its end, which makes the J call doubtful. Per the germline V gene, CDR1 is DFQATT and CDR2 is SNEGSKA (reference sequence). CDR3 length: 17 amino acids.

This sequence joins TRBV7-2 and TRBJ2-5; D call uncertain. CDR1 and CDR2 from the germline V gene are SGHTA and FQGNSA. Trimming left V 1 base short and J 11 bases short, with 14 bases between. This CDR3 contains 13 residues. The CDR3 here is CASSLVQRGEQYF. The CDR3 bases are TGTGCCAGCAGCTTAGTCCAGCGAGGAGAGCAGTACTTC.

This sequence joins TRBV6-5 and TRBJ2-7, with 12 bases matching TRBD1. After removal of 4 bases from V and 7 bases from J, the junction contained 5 bases not matched to a gene. CDR1 and CDR2 (germline): MNHEY, SVGAGI. This CDR3 is 14 amino acids long. CDR3 sequence reads: CASSWGQGAREQYF. CDR3 in DNA: TGTGCCAGCAGTTGGGGACAGGGGGCAAGGGAGCAGTACTTC.

Remarks on this clonotype: Being one base from a much bigger clone, this may be a read error. The chain employs TRBV3-1 and TRBJ1-4; D is ambiguous. This CDR3 has 14 amino acids. CDR1 is LGHDT, CDR2 YNNKEL, per germline (reference sequence). CDR3 region: CASSQESGNGKLFF. In nucleotides, the CDR3 is TGTGCCAGCAGCCAAGAATCCGGGAATGGAAAACTGTTTTTT.

This clonotype has just a few counts. The J gene is TRBJ2-1, the V gene TRBV12-3 or TRBV12-4; possibly TRBD2 for D (7 bases). This CDR3 is built from 12 residues. Deletions cut 6 bases from V and 14 bases from J, with 17 bases between. The CDR3 loop reads CASSPGGGLKFF. Here the CDR3 DNA reads TGTGCCAGCAGCCCCGGCGGGGGCCTTAAGTTCTTC.

Here the CDR3 reads CASSPGTAGSYEQYF. The CDR3 nucleotides read TGCGCCAGCAGCCCGGGGACGGCCGGATCCTACGAGCAGTACTTC. The V and J genes are TRBV5-1 and TRBJ2-5; D possibly uses TRBD1 or TRBD2 (5 bases each). The tail of the sequence fits TRBJ2-7 better, so the J call may be wrong. This CDR3 contains 15 residues. Germline assignment: CDR1 SGHRS and CDR2 YFSETQ.

The table lists this clonotype with a few counts. V and J are TRBV7-9 and TRBJ2-3; 8 nucleotides align to TRBD2. Unmatched junction bases numbered 3, after V lost 4 bases and J lost 0 bases. CDR1 SEHNR and CDR2 FQNEAQ come from the germline V gene (reference sequence). The CDR3 totals 15 residues. Here the CDR3 DNA reads TGTGCCAGCAGCTCACTAGCGGAAAGCACAGATACGCAGTATTTT. It codes for CASSSLAESTDTQYF.